Below are 26 T cell receptor beta chains sequenced from a single sample in a study of blood T cell repertoires in COVID-19. Some clones are missing from TCRdb's copy, which holds only in-frame ones; the method was immunoSEQ multiplex PCR. The sample consists of roughly 220,000 clones, approximately 81% of them appearing once. Sequences were obtained from peripheral blood. The origin of the receptors is a man aged 25-45 years with active or convalescent COVID-19.

The V call is TRBV15, the J call TRBJ1-5; D not resolved. V was trimmed by 0 bases and J by 9 bases, leaving 12 bases between them. Germline loops: CDR1 LNHNV, CDR2 YYDKDF (reference sequence). The CDR3 spans 14 residues. Here the CDR3 reads CATSRDTLSWPQHF. In DNA form, the CDR3 reads TGTGCCACCAGCAGAGATACATTAAGTTGGCCCCAGCATTTT.

This rearrangement joins TRBV28 to TRBJ2-3; D might be TRBD2 (6 bases). The CDR3 has 15 residues. Trimming took off 5 bases at V and 10 bases at J, with 22 bases between the two ends. From germline, CDR1 is MDHEN and CDR2 SYDVKM. The CDR3 region has the DNA TGTGCCAGCAGTCCCTCTGGCGGGGACGACCTTTCGCAGTATTTT. This encodes CASSPSGGDDLSQYF.

The rearrangement links TRBV4-3 to TRBJ2-7; 8 bases are a match to TRBD2. Unmatched junction bases numbered 15, after V lost 2 bases and J lost 3 bases. The CDR3 is 18 residues long. Germline V CDR1 and CDR2: LGHNA, YSLEER. DNA for the CDR3: TGCGCCAGCAGCCAATCGTCCCCTCCCGGGGGGGGGAACTACGAGCAGTACTTC. As protein: CASSQSSPPGGGNYEQYF.

This chain connects TRBV5-1 to TRBJ2-7; D call uncertain. The germline V and J ends were trimmed by 1 base and 0 bases, with 14 bases remaining between them. The CDR3 covers 16 residues. Germline V gene sequence: CDR1 SGHRS, CDR2 YFSETQ. The CDR3 reads CASSLPLRSSSYEQYF. CDR3 nucleotide sequence: TGCGCCAGCAGCTTGCCTTTACGCTCCAGCTCCTACGAGCAGTACTTC.

This clone occurred once. This chain connects TRBV27 to TRBJ2-7, with 15 bases aligning to TRBD2. Germline-derived CDR1 and CDR2 are MNHEY and SMNVEV (reference sequence). The CDR3 totals 17 residues. With 2 bases clipped from V and 2 bases from J, the junction kept 4 bases outside the gene matches. CDR3 region: CASSLPGLAGGPYEQYF. As DNA, the CDR3 is TGTGCCAGCAGTTTACCGGGACTAGCGGGAGGCCCCTACGAGCAGTACTTC.

The rearrangement links TRBV20-1 to TRBJ1-2; D gene unclear. CDR3 size: 11 residues. Germline CDR1 is DFQATT and CDR2 is SNEGSKA (reference sequence). V was cut by 6 bases and J by 8 bases, with 13 bases left in between. CDR3 region: CSASGQAGYTF. CDR3 in DNA: TGCAGTGCCTCTGGCCAGGCGGGCTACACCTTC.

This rearrangement joins TRBV9 to TRBJ2-7, with D possibly matching TRBD2 (7 bases). This CDR3 is built from 14 residues. Germline loops: CDR1 SGDLS, CDR2 YYNGEE. Between the trimmed V and J ends, which lost 7 bases and 3 bases, there was a span of 17 bases. This CDR3 reads CASAPGGSHYEQYF. The CDR3 DNA follows: TGTGCCAGCGCCCCGGGGGGCAGCCACTACGAGCAGTACTTC.

This chain connects TRBV6-5 to TRBJ1-5; D call uncertain. V was clipped by 6 bases and J by 0 bases, with 6 bases between them. The germline V gene encodes CDR1 MNHEY and CDR2 SVGAGI. The CDR3 covers 13 residues. CDR3 in DNA: TGTGCCAGCAGACGGGATAGCAATCAGCCCCAGCATTTT. Its protein product is CASRRDSNQPQHF.

This clone was observed once. The V call is TRBV2, the J call TRBJ2-3; D is unclear. Germline CDR1 reads SNHLY; CDR2 reads FYNNEI. CDR3 size: 13 residues. Trimming took off 4 bases at V and 3 bases at J, with 8 bases between the two ends. CDR3 sequence reads: CASSVAATDTQYF. CDR3 DNA: TGTGCCAGCAGTGTAGCCGCGACAGATACGCAGTATTTT.

V gene TRBV7-2 combines with J gene TRBJ1-4; D ambiguous. Trimming removed 1 base at V and 8 bases at J, with 11 bases between. CDR3 length: 14 amino acids. Looked up from germline, CDR1 is SGHTA and CDR2 is FQGNSA. CDR3 sequence reads: CASSLDGSGEKLFF. The CDR3 bases are TGTGCCAGCAGCTTAGATGGCTCTGGCGAAAAACTGTTTTTT.

This clone occurred a few times. The chain employs TRBV5-4 and TRBJ1-2; D is ambiguous. The V gene lost 6 bases and the J gene lost 2 bases, with 14 bases spanning the gap. The CDR3 extends over 14 amino acids. Germline CDR1 reads SGHNT; CDR2 reads YYREEE (reference sequence). The DNA for the CDR3 is TGTGCCAGCACGTTTCTACAGTCGAACTATGGCTACACCTTC. Its protein is CASTFLQSNYGYTF.

The chain joins TRBV7-8 to TRBJ1-1, with TRBD1 matching over 9 bases. V was clipped by 4 bases and J by 5 bases; unmatched bases: 5. The CDR3 sequence is 14 residues long. In germline, CDR1 is SGHVS, CDR2 FQNEAQ. CDR3 sequence (DNA): TGTGCCAGCAGCTCGTACAGGGGGCGGACTGAAGCTTTCTTT. Translating gives CASSSYRGRTEAFF. The full variable domain, in which reference TRBV7-8 and TRBJ1-1 provide the parts outside the CDR3, is GAGVSQSPRYKVAKRGQDVALRCDPISGHVSLFWYQQALGQGPEFLTYFQNEAQLDKSGLPSDRFFAERPEGSVSTLKIQRTQQEDSAVYLCASSSYRGRTEAFFGQGTRLTVV.

J is TRBJ2-3 and V is TRBV5-6, with 8 bases aligning to TRBD1. CDR3 size: 15 residues. The V gene's germline CDR1 is SGHDT and CDR2 YYEEEE. Trimming at V came to 2 bases and at J to 1 base, leaving 3 bases not matched to a gene. This chain's CDR3 is CASSFTGGRTDTQYF. Written as DNA, the CDR3 is TGTGCCAGCAGCTTCACAGGGGGTCGCACAGATACGCAGTATTTT.

The chain has TRBV6-5 and TRBJ2-1; maybe TRBD2 (5 bases). The V gene's germline CDR1 is MNHEY and CDR2 SVGAGI. V was pared by 6 bases and J by 5 bases, with 14 bases between. CDR3 length: 14 residues. The CDR3 DNA follows: TGTGCCAGCAGAGAGAGGGTAGAGGACAATGAGCAGTTCTTC. This translates into CASRERVEDNEQFF.

V gene TRBV6-5 combines with J gene TRBJ2-7; 9 nucleotides match TRBD2. The CDR3 loop spans 14 amino acids. Germline CDR1 and CDR2: MNHEY and SVGAGI. J was trimmed by 2 bases and V by 6 bases; bases with no gene match: 5. The CDR3 DNA reads as TGTGCCAGCAGCACGAGCGGGGGGCCCTACGAGCAGTACTTC. Translation gives CASSTSGGPYEQYF.

The chain carries TRBV5-5 and TRBJ1-5; D remains ambiguous. The CDR3 is made up of 15 amino acids. Trimming cost V 3 bases and J 0 bases, with 10 bases left between them. Germline loops: CDR1 SGHKS, CDR2 YYEKEE (reference sequence). The CDR3 protein is CASSWTGYSNQPQHF. As DNA, the CDR3 is TGTGCCAGCAGCTGGACTGGTTATAGCAATCAGCCCCAGCATTTT. Based on the CDR3 plus reference TRBV5-5 and TRBJ1-5, the full variable domain is DAGVTQSPTHLIKTRGQQVTLRCSPISGHKSVSWYQQVLGQGPQFIFQYYEKEERGRGNFPDRFSARQFPNYSSELNVNALLLGDSALYLCASSWTGYSNQPQHFGDGTRLSIL.

This sequence joins TRBV28 and TRBJ1-2; D possibly corresponds to TRBD1 (6 bases). The CDR3 extends over 11 amino acids. V was shortened by 8 bases and J by 5 bases, with 9 bases between the two germline ends. From germline, CDR1 is MDHEN and CDR2 SYDVKM. Here the CDR3 reads CASGQLYGYTF. The CDR3 DNA sequence: TGTGCCAGCGGACAGCTATATGGCTACACCTTC.

The chain combines TRBV7-2 with TRBJ2-1; weak D call: TRBD2 (6 bases). Germline V CDR1 and CDR2: SGHTA, FQGNSA. V lost 4 bases and J 6 bases, leaving 19 bases between the germline ends. The CDR3 extends over 16 amino acids. The CDR3 DNA reads TGTGCCAGCAGCTCTTTTCCGGGACTGGGGGGCAATGAGCAGTTCTTC. This codes for CASSSFPGLGGNEQFF.

The CDR3, as DNA: TGTGCCAGCAGCCAAAGGGAGGGGGTCGGAGCTGGAAACACCATATATTTT. It codes for CASSQREGVGAGNTIYF. The V call is TRBV4-2, the J call TRBJ1-3, with D tentatively TRBD1 (6 bases). This CDR3 contains 17 residues. With 2 bases removed from V and 2 bases from J, the gap between germline ends came to 16 bases. Germline V gene lookup returns CDR1 LGHNA and CDR2 YNFKEQ.

The chain has TRBV27 and TRBJ2-7, with a weak D call TRBD1 (5 bases). CDR1 and CDR2 from the germline V gene are MNHEY and SMNVEV (reference sequence). Trimming stripped 8 bases from V and 9 bases from J, with 20 bases between. There are 13 residues in the CDR3. The CDR3: CASAYLGRRGQYF. In nucleotides, the CDR3 is TGTGCCAGCGCGTACCTGGGCCGAAGGGGGCAGTACTTC.

The rearrangement links TRBV7-9 to TRBJ2-3; TRBD2 matches at 10 bases. In germline, CDR1 is SEHNR, CDR2 FQNEAQ (reference sequence). The CDR3 consists of 14 residues. The V gene end was trimmed by 5 bases and the J gene end by 4 bases; junction bases not matched to a gene: 3. This CDR3 reads CASSRGLAPDTQYF. The DNA for the CDR3 is TGTGCCAGCAGCCGGGGACTAGCGCCAGATACGCAGTATTTT.

Only one count was recorded for this clone. This rearrangement joins TRBV6-6 to TRBJ2-1; maybe TRBD1 (5 bases). This CDR3 contains 11 residues. The V gene's germline CDR1 is MNHNY and CDR2 SVGAGI (reference sequence). With 2 bases removed from V and 13 bases from J, the gap between germline ends came to 9 bases. CDR3 sequence: CASSYGDRQFF. The CDR3 DNA reads as TGTGCCAGCAGTTACGGTGACAGACAGTTCTTC.

V is TRBV30 and J is TRBJ2-2, with D maybe TRBD1 (5 bases). CDR3 length: 15 amino acids. From germline, CDR1 is GTSNPN and CDR2 SVGIG (reference sequence). The ends were cut back, 0 bases at V and 0 bases at J, with 8 bases in the middle. CDR3 sequence: CAWSVGASNTGELFF. In DNA, the CDR3 is TGTGCCTGGAGTGTAGGGGCCTCGAACACCGGGGAGCTGTTTTTT.

This chain links TRBV7-2 with TRBJ2-7, with D possibly being TRBD1 (6 bases). The V and J ends lost 5 bases and 0 bases respectively, with 11 bases between them. Germline-derived CDR1 and CDR2 are SGHTA and FQGNSA. The CDR3 loop spans 14 amino acids. This CDR3 is CASSLGTLSYEQYF. CDR3 DNA sequence: TGTGCCAGCAGCCTCGGGACACTCTCCTACGAGCAGTACTTC. The entire variable domain, with the rest obtained from reference TRBV7-2 and TRBJ2-7, is as follows: GAGVSQSPSNKVTEKGKDVELRCDPISGHTALYWYRQSLGQGLEFLIYFQGNSAPDKSGLPSDRFSAERTGGSVSTLTIQRTQQEDSAVYLCASSLGTLSYEQYFGPGTRLTVT.

This chain joins TRBV29-1 and TRBJ1-1; no definite D call. The CDR3 has 12 residues. V lost 6 bases and J lost 1, with 9 bases in between. Germline V gene data show CDR1 as SQVTM and CDR2 as ANQGSEA. CDR3 nucleotides: TGCAGCGTCACAGAGGGGAACACTGAAGCTTTCTTT. Residues: CSVTEGNTEAFF.

The V gene is TRBV3-1 (or the pseudogene TRBV3-2), the J gene TRBJ1-4; maybe TRBD1 (5 bases). The CDR3 has 17 amino acids. Germline V lookup: CDR1 LGHDT, CDR2 YNNKEL (reference sequence). V lost 1 base and J lost 5, with 17 bases in between. The CDR3 DNA sequence: TGTGCCAGCAGCCAAGTGGTTAGGGGCCGGATGAATGAAAAACTGTTTTTT. Translated: CASSQVVRGRMNEKLFF.